The 16 T cell receptor beta chains below come from one sample, sequenced in a study of CD8+CD57+ T cells in acquired aplastic anemia. CDR3 and TCR beta VDJ profiling relied on a genomic DNA template. MiXCR was run by TCRdb on the reads, yielding one entry per CDR3 protein. The data show 200,000 to 250,000 distinct CDR3 sequences, with around 60% seen just once and 25% to 30% held by the top ten. Specimen: sorted CD4+, CD8+, or CD8+CD57+ T cells (not recorded which) from PBMCs. Receptors originate from a human donor in good health.

This clonotype was detected many times. The V and J genes are TRBV5-6 and TRBJ1-1; 7 bases agree with TRBD1. The germline CDR1 and CDR2 sequences are SGHDT and YYEEEE. With 4 bases clipped from V and 7 bases from J, the junction kept 7 bases outside the gene matches. The CDR3 spans 13 residues. This CDR3 is CASSQLGTVEAFF. DNA of the CDR3: TGTGCCAGCAGCCAACTCGGGACAGTTGAAGCTTTCTTT.

This clonotype has at least ten counts. The J gene is TRBJ2-1, the V gene TRBV7-8, with 7 bases identical to TRBD1. From germline, CDR1 is SGHVS and CDR2 FQNEAQ. The CDR3 spans 17 residues. V lost 6 bases and J lost 6; bases outside the gene matches: 17. CDR3 coding DNA: TGTGCCAGCAGTTATCAAGGCGTACAGGGGCGCTTCAATGAGCAGTTCTTC. This codes for CASSYQGVQGRFNEQFF. Full variable domain (rest looked up from reference TRBV7-8 and TRBJ2-1): GAGVSQSPRYKVAKRGQDVALRCDPISGHVSLFWYQQALGQGPEFLTYFQNEAQLDKSGLPSDRFFAERPEGSVSTLKIQRTQQEDSAVYLCASSYQGVQGRFNEQFFGPGTRLTVL.

This clonotype has just one count. V is TRBV19 and J is TRBJ1-5, with D unresolved. Trimming removed 6 bases at V and 1 base at J, with 13 bases between. Germline lookup yields CDR1 LNHDA and CDR2 SQIVND (reference sequence). The CDR3 consists of 15 residues. DNA of the CDR3: TGTGCCAGTAGGGGCAGGATAAACAGCAATCAGCCCCAGCATTTT. As protein: CASRGRINSNQPQHF.

The V call is TRBV7-8, the J call TRBJ2-7; D may match TRBD1 or TRBD2 (5 bases each). CDR1 is SGHVS, CDR2 FQNEAQ, per germline. Trimming left V 1 base short and J 7 bases short, with 14 bases between. The CDR3 has 14 residues. The CDR3 region has the DNA TGTGCCAGCAGCTTAGGCTCGGGGACGGTAGAGCAGTACTTC. Translated, it gives CASSLGSGTVEQYF.

The chain employs TRBV20-1 and TRBJ2-1, with D tentatively TRBD2 (6 bases). The germline CDR1 and CDR2 sequences are DFQATT and SNEGSKA (reference sequence). The ends were cut back, 2 bases at V and 0 bases at J, with 11 bases in the middle. The CDR3 is made up of 15 amino acids. The CDR3 sequence: CSARKEGSSYNEQFF. Written as DNA, the CDR3 is TGCAGTGCTAGAAAGGAGGGGAGCTCCTACAATGAGCAGTTCTTC.

The chain uses TRBV10-3 and TRBJ1-1; D is uncertain. The V gene's germline CDR1 is ENHRY and CDR2 SYGVKD. The CDR3 length is 12 residues. V dropped 0 bases and J dropped 7 bases, with 6 bases sitting between them. The CDR3 spells CAISESGFEAFF. In DNA form, the CDR3 reads TGTGCCATCAGTGAGTCGGGGTTTGAAGCTTTCTTT.

There are many counts of this clonotype. The chain combines TRBV20-1 with TRBJ2-7, with a weak D call TRBD2 (6 bases). The CDR3 extends over 13 amino acids. Trimming took off 5 bases at V and 0 bases at J, with 11 bases between the two ends. CDR1 and CDR2 (germline): DFQATT, SNEGSKA (reference sequence). DNA of the CDR3: TGCAGTGCTGAGCGGGCAAGCTCCTACGAGCAGTACTTC. Amino acids: CSAERASSYEQYF.

Notes on this clonotype: Possible read error: a much larger clone is one base away. V is TRBV19 and J is TRBJ2-3; TRBD1 agrees at 10 bases. The J call may be mistaken, given a closer DNA end match to TRBJ1-5. The germline V gene has CDR1 LNHDA and CDR2 SQIVND (reference sequence). The CDR3 length is 15 residues. The CDR3 bases are TGTGCCAGTAGGAGCGACAGGGGGCCCGCAGATACGCAGCATTTT. Amino acid sequence: CASRSDRGPADTQHF.

The chain is built from TRBV29-1 and TRBJ2-2, with D maybe TRBD2 (5 bases). The V end lost 0 bases, the J end lost 8 bases, and 13 bases lay between the germline ends. This CDR3 comprises 14 residues. Germline V lookup: CDR1 SQVTM, CDR2 ANQGSEA. CDR3 sequence: CSVEDLGLAGELFF. The CDR3 DNA sequence: TGCAGCGTTGAAGATCTTGGGTTAGCGGGGGAGCTGTTTTTT.

This clonotype appeared a single time. The chain has TRBV6-1 and TRBJ2-1; maybe TRBD2 (6 bases). Germline CDR1 MNHNS, CDR2 SASEGT. Trimming pared 6 bases from V and 7 bases from J, leaving 16 bases between. CDR3 length: 14 amino acids. The CDR3 DNA follows: TGTGCCAGCAGCTTAGTTGCGGGGTGGAATGAGCAGTTCTTC. It yields the protein CASSLVAGWNEQFF.

This clonotype came up once. The chain couples TRBV15 to TRBJ1-1; D not resolved. This CDR3 is built from 15 residues. Looked up from germline, CDR1 is LNHNV and CDR2 is YYDKDF (reference sequence). V lost 0 bases and J 6 bases, leaving 14 bases between the germline ends. The CDR3 DNA follows: TGTGCCACCAGCAGAGATAGAAGAGCCGGTGCTGAAGCTTTCTTT. Translating it yields CATSRDRRAGAEAFF. Combining the CDR3 with reference TRBV15 and TRBJ1-1 gives the whole variable domain DAMVIQNPRYQVTQFGKPVTLSCSQTLNHNVMYWYQQKSSQAPKLLFHYYDKDFNNEADTPDNFQSRRPNTSFCFLDIRSPGLGDTAMYLCATSRDRRAGAEAFFGQGTRLTVV.

This chain connects TRBV6-1 to TRBJ1-2, with a possible D match to TRBD1 (5 bases). Trimming cost V 4 bases and J 8 bases, with 20 bases left between them. This CDR3 is 15 amino acids long. From germline, CDR1 is MNHNS and CDR2 SASEGT. CDR3 protein: CASSGGGSPPSGYTF. Written as DNA, the CDR3 is TGTGCCAGCAGTGGTGGGGGGTCCCCGCCAAGCGGCTACACCTTC.

Here the CDR3 DNA reads TGTGCCAGCAGCCATGGACTAGCGGGAAGGTATTTT. This translates into CASSHGLAGRYF. The J gene is TRBJ2-3, the V gene TRBV3-1, with TRBD2 matching over 12 bases. Per germline, CDR1 LGHDT and CDR2 YNNKEL (reference sequence). Germline trimming cut 3 bases from V and 14 bases from J; bases unmatched to any gene: 3. This CDR3 contains 12 residues.

CDR3 loop: CASSIYGNEQFF. As DNA, the CDR3 is TGTGCCAGTAGTATTTATGGCAATGAGCAGTTCTTC. J is TRBJ2-1 and V is TRBV19; D remains ambiguous. CDR3 length: 12 residues. Trimming stripped 3 bases from V and 6 bases from J, with 6 bases between. CDR1 and CDR2 (germline): LNHDA, SQIVND (reference sequence).

This clonotype came up many times. This chain joins TRBV13 and TRBJ2-5, with D possibly called TRBD1 or TRBD2 (5 bases each). V gave up 4 bases and J gave up 5 bases, with 11 bases separating them. Germline assignment: CDR1 PRHDT and CDR2 FYEKMQ (reference sequence). The CDR3 extends over 13 amino acids. CDR3 protein: CASSWSGTETQYF. CDR3 DNA: TGTGCCAGCAGCTGGTCAGGGACGGAGACCCAGTACTTC.

The table lists this clonotype with many counts. V usage is TRBV29-1 and J usage is TRBJ1-5; 7 nucleotides agree with TRBD1. This CDR3 has 15 residues. Germline CDR1 and CDR2: SQVTM and ANQGSEA. The CDR3 protein is CIRGQPKYSNQPQHF. The CDR3 DNA follows: TGCATCCGGGGACAGCCGAAGTATAGCAATCAGCCCCAGCATTTT.